These 21 T cell receptor beta chains originate from one sample sequenced in a study of blood T cell repertoires in COVID-19. Using immunoSEQ multiplex PCR, the repertoire was profiled, and TCRdb retains in-frame clones only, with some absent. Here the sample spans 250,000 to 400,000 clones, around 87% being singletons. Material for sequencing was PBMCs or T cells enriched from blood (not recorded which). The receptor set was obtained from a woman in her 30s who had recovered from COVID-19.

Comment on this clone: Other DNA sequences in the sample encode the same CDR3. The chain employs TRBV7-9 and TRBJ1-1; the D gene is possibly TRBD1 (5 bases). CDR1 is SEHNR, CDR2 FQNEAQ, per germline (reference sequence). This CDR3 is built from 13 residues. Trimming shortened V by 5 bases and J by 4 bases, and 11 bases separated the two germline ends. CDR3 bases: TGTGCCAGCAGCCCCACCGGGGGCACTGAAGCTTTCTTT. It is translated as CASSPTGGTEAFF.

This chain links TRBV19 with TRBJ1-5, with D possibly being TRBD1 (5 bases). The CDR3 is 14 residues long. Germline V gene data show CDR1 as LNHDA and CDR2 as SQIVND (reference sequence). Trimming stripped 7 bases from V and 1 base from J, with 11 bases between. The CDR3 nucleotides are TGTGCCAGTACCCGGGGGAGAAGCAATCAGCCCCAGCATTTT. Translated, it gives CASTRGRSNQPQHF.

The chain employs TRBV10-3 and TRBJ1-5, with D uncertain. From germline, CDR1 is ENHRY and CDR2 SYGVKD. CDR3 length: 15 amino acids. Trimming took off 3 bases at V and 3 bases at J, with 12 bases between the two ends. CDR3 nucleotide sequence: TGTGCCATCAGTGAACCGGAGGGCACCAATCAGCCCCAGCATTTT. Its translation is CAISEPEGTNQPQHF.

The DNA of the CDR3 is TGTGCCAGCAGTGACGCAGGATTTAGCACAGATACGCAGTATTTT. Encoded protein: CASSDAGFSTDTQYF. The genes are TRBV6-4 and TRBJ2-3, with D unclear. The V and J ends lost 2 bases and 0 bases respectively, with 9 bases between them. The CDR3 consists of 15 residues. Germline loops: CDR1 MRHNA, CDR2 SNTAGT.

The chain joins TRBV7-9 to TRBJ1-1, with TRBD1 identical over 8 bases. The CDR3 runs 15 residues. With V trimmed by 5 bases and J by 4 bases, 9 bases remained unmatched. The germline gives CDR1 SEHNR, CDR2 FQNEAQ (reference sequence). This CDR3 is CASSLTGGRATEAFF. DNA for the CDR3: TGTGCCAGCAGCCTCACAGGGGGAAGAGCCACTGAAGCTTTCTTT.

The chain links TRBV29-1 to TRBJ2-3; 9 bases map to TRBD1. Germline V gene sequence: CDR1 SQVTM, CDR2 ANQGSEA. This CDR3 contains 15 residues. The V segment lost 2 bases and the J segment 6 bases; nucleotides outside the gene matches: 9. The CDR3 is CSVETTGGLFDTQYF. In DNA form, the CDR3 reads TGCAGCGTTGAAACCACAGGGGGCCTTTTTGATACGCAGTATTTT.

About this clone: At one boundary the junction diverges from the germline segment, which might be a read error. The chain couples TRBV7-7 to TRBJ2-5; maybe TRBD1 (5 bases). Germline assignment: CDR1 SSHAT and CDR2 FNYEAQ (reference sequence). The CDR3 totals 16 residues. Written as DNA, the CDR3 is TGTGCTAGCAGCTTAGCTGGTGGGGCTTTGGCAGAGACCCAGTACTTC. Its translation is CASSLAGGALAETQYF.

The rearrangement joins TRBV10-2 to TRBJ1-5; 9 bases fit TRBD1. This CDR3 is 15 amino acids long. The ends lost 6 bases at V and 3 bases at J; junction bases unmatched: 6. Germline V CDR1 and CDR2: WSHSY, SAAADI. The CDR3 is CASRDRGNTNQPQHF. CDR3 nucleotides: TGCGCCAGCAGGGACAGGGGTAATACCAATCAGCCCCAGCATTTT.

The genes are TRBV7-2 and TRBJ1-2; TRBD1 agrees at 7 bases. Germline V CDR1 and CDR2: SGHTA, FQGNSA. The length of the CDR3 is 13 residues. The ends lost 5 bases at V and 13 bases at J; junction bases unmatched: 13. The CDR3 is CASSPQPTGVGTF. The DNA for the CDR3 is TGTGCCAGCAGCCCCCAACCCACAGGGGTGGGCACCTTC.

This chain links TRBV7-9 with TRBJ2-5, with 12 bases that match TRBD2. Germline V gene data show CDR1 as SEHNR and CDR2 as FQNEAQ (reference sequence). Trimming at V came to 5 bases and at J to 4 bases, leaving 11 bases not matched to a gene. This CDR3 region has 17 residues. CDR3 DNA sequence: TGTGCCAGCAGCCATTCCACTAGCGGGGGGCCTCTAGAGACCCAGTACTTC. It codes for CASSHSTSGGPLETQYF.

The chain's CDR3 is CASRQGGNQPQHF. CDR3 nucleotide sequence: TGTGCCAGCAGACAGGGGGGCAATCAGCCCCAGCATTTT. This chain uses TRBV6-5 with TRBJ1-5; 8 bases fit TRBD1. Per the germline V gene, CDR1 is MNHEY and CDR2 is SVGAGI. CDR3 length: 13 amino acids. The V gene end was trimmed by 6 bases and the J gene end by 2 bases; junction bases not matched to a gene: 0.

This sequence joins TRBV7-9 and TRBJ1-6; 8 bases agree with TRBD1. CDR1 and CDR2 (germline): SEHNR, FQNEAQ (reference sequence). The CDR3 has 16 residues. Trimming took 5 bases from V and 3 from J; bases not matched to a gene: 6. CDR3 protein: CASSERQGYYNSPLHF. The CDR3 DNA reads TGTGCCAGCAGCGAACGACAGGGGTACTATAATTCACCCCTCCACTTT.

The gene calls are TRBV6-5 and TRBJ1-2; 9 positions agree with TRBD1. J gave up 5 bases and V 6 bases, and 10 bases lay outside the gene matches. The CDR3 sequence is 15 residues long. Germline values: CDR1 MNHEY, CDR2 SVGAGI. The CDR3 spells CASSQTGGGRYGYTF. As DNA, the CDR3 is TGTGCCAGCAGCCAAACAGGGGGCGGGAGGTATGGCTACACCTTC.

The chain recombines TRBV6-5 with TRBJ1-3; D gene unclear. Between the trimmed V and J ends, which lost 8 bases and 2 bases, there was a span of 13 bases. Germline CDR1 is MNHEY and CDR2 is SVGAGI. CDR3 length: 14 residues. The CDR3 sequence is CASFWMGPGNTIYF. CDR3 sequence (DNA): TGTGCCAGCTTCTGGATGGGCCCTGGAAACACCATATATTTT.

V and J are TRBV9 and TRBJ2-2; 9 bases are shared with TRBD2. Germline CDR1 SGDLS, CDR2 YYNGEE. CDR3 length equals 16 residues. Trimming removed 0 bases from V and 3 bases from J; junction bases left unmatched: 3. CDR3 in amino acids: CASSVVAGAYTGELFF. CDR3 nucleotides: TGTGCCAGCAGCGTAGTAGCGGGGGCCTACACCGGGGAGCTGTTTTTT.

This chain connects TRBV10-3 to TRBJ1-2; the D is unclear. The CDR3 extends over 17 amino acids. Trimming stripped 6 bases from V and 4 bases from J, with 24 bases between. CDR1 ENHRY and CDR2 SYGVKD come from the germline V gene. This CDR3 is CAISSRGGGNNPYGYTF. The DNA for the CDR3 is TGTGCCATCAGCAGCCGTGGTGGAGGCAACAACCCCTATGGCTACACCTTC.

The genes are TRBV3-1 (or the pseudogene TRBV3-2) and TRBJ1-6; 8 bases are a match to TRBD1. The J segment lost 8 bases and the V segment lost 1 base, leaving 1 base of the junction unmatched. The CDR3 has 14 residues. CDR1 is LGHDT and CDR2 is YNNKEL in the germline V gene (reference sequence). CDR3 sequence reads: CASSQVTGDSPLHF. The DNA for the CDR3 is TGTGCCAGCAGCCAAGTGACAGGGGATTCACCCCTCCACTTT.

The chain is built from TRBV5-5 and TRBJ2-1; weak D call: TRBD2 (7 bases). V was shortened by 2 bases and J by 6 bases, with 15 bases between the two germline ends. The CDR3 totals 15 residues. Looked up from germline, CDR1 is SGHKS and CDR2 is YYEKEE (reference sequence). CDR3 sequence reads: CASSFYGGPSNEQFF. The CDR3 nucleotides read TGTGCCAGCAGCTTTTACGGGGGGCCCTCCAATGAGCAGTTCTTC. Drawing the rest from reference TRBV5-5 and TRBJ2-1, the complete variable domain is DAGVTQSPTHLIKTRGQQVTLRCSPISGHKSVSWYQQVLGQGPQFIFQYYEKEERGRGNFPDRFSARQFPNYSSELNVNALLLGDSALYLCASSFYGGPSNEQFFGPGTRLTVL.

This clone was recorded a few times. This rearrangement joins TRBV6-5 to TRBJ1-1, with TRBD1 identical over 9 bases. The CDR3 loop spans 14 amino acids. From germline, CDR1 is MNHEY and CDR2 SVGAGI. Trimming removed 6 bases from V and 4 bases from J; junction bases left unmatched: 6. In DNA form, the CDR3 reads TGTGCCAGCAGGTGGGACAGGGAACGCACTGAAGCTTTCTTT. It translates to CASRWDRERTEAFF.

V usage is TRBV4-3 and J usage is TRBJ2-1; D possibly corresponds to TRBD2 (7 bases). Germline CDR1 is LGHNA and CDR2 is YSLEER. This CDR3 comprises 16 residues. Trimming pared 1 base from V and 5 bases from J, leaving 15 bases between. The CDR3 nucleotides read TGCGCCAGCAGCCAAGTGGAGGGGCGGGGGCACAATGAGCAGTTCTTC. Amino acids: CASSQVEGRGHNEQFF.

This clone was recorded only once. The chain recombines TRBV5-1 with TRBJ1-4, with D maybe TRBD1 (6 bases). V gave up 1 base and J gave up 11 bases, with 18 bases separating them. There are 15 residues in the CDR3. Germline values: CDR1 SGHRS, CDR2 YFSETQ. CDR3 DNA: TGCGCCAGCAGCTTGTATGGGGGCGCAGAAGGTAAACTGTTTTTT. Residues: CASSLYGGAEGKLFF.